This record looks at one T cell receptor (beta chain) sequence and its context. Its antigen is currently unknown. One junction end does not reproduce the germline sequence, and a read error may be involved. The authors built bulk TCR libraries by previously described methods with listed TCR primers. TCRdb passed the PCR reads through MiXCR, listing each CDR3 protein once. The sample carries about 510,000 distinct CDR3 sequences, roughly 24% recorded once. This CDR3 spans 13 amino acids. In germline, CDR1 is SEHNR, CDR2 FQNEAQ (reference sequence). This record belongs to a study of molecular identifiers for immune sequencing clone quantification. Sorting recovered naive CD8 T cells on a CD8+CD4-CCR7+CD45RA+ profile. Whole-study findings and limits: Clones that had above 20 RNA copies took up over 97% of effector molecules but under 1% in naive cells. With a barcode shared among identical TCR molecules, highly expanded clone sizes could be underestimated.

This clonotype was obtained from a human donor in good health. Some libraries in this study had Jurkat cell RNA spiked in. The sequencing sample was made of naive CD8+ T cells from blood, with Jurkat cell RNA spiked in. Subset here: FACS-sorted CD8+CD4-CCR7+CD45RA+ naive T cells. This chain uses TRBV7-9 with TRBJ2-2; D not resolved. The CDR3 nucleotides read TGTGCCAACAGCTTAGAGTACACCGGGGAGCTGTTTTTT. Its protein is CANSLEYTGELFF.